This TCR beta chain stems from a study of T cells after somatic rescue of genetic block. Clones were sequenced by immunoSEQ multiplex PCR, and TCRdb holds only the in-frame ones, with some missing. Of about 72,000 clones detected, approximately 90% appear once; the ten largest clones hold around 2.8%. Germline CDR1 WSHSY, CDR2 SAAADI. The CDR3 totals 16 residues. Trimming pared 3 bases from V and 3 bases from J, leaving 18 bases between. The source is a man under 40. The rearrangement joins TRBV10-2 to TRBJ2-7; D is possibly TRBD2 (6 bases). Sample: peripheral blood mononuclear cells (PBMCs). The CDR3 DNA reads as TGCGCCAGCAGTGATTCGGGACTTCTTGGGAGCTACGAGCAGTACTTC. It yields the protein CASSDSGLLGSYEQYF.